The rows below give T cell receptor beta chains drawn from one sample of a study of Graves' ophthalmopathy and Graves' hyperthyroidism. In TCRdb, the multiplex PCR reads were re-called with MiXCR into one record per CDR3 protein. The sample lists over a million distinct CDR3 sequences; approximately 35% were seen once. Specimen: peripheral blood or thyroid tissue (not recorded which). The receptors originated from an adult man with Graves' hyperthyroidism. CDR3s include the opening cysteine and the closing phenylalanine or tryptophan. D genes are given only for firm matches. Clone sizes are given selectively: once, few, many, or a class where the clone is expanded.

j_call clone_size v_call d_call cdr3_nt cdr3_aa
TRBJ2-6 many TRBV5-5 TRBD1 TGTGCCAGCAGCCAGGACAGGGTTGTTGCTGGGGCCAACGTCCTGACTTTC CASSQDRVVAGANVLTF
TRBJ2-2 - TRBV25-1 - TGTGCCAGTCCTTTCGGGGAAATAACCGGGGAGCTGTTTTTT CASPFGEITGELFF
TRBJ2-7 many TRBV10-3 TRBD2 TGTGCCATCAGTGGTCGTGATAGGACTAGCGGGGGGGCTGTTGGGGAGCAGTACTTC CAISGRDRTSGGAVGEQYF
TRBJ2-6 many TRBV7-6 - TGTGCCAGCAGCTCTCTAAGGGCTGGGGCCAACGTCCTGACTTTC CASSSLRAGANVLTF
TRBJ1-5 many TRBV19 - TGTGCCAGCGCAGAGCGGGGACCTAATCAGCCCCAGCATTTT CASAERGPNQPQHF
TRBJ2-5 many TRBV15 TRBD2 TGTGCCACCAGCAGAGATTTGGTGAGCCGGGCGGGAGGGGACCAAGAGACCCAGTACTTC CATSRDLVSRAGGDQETQYF
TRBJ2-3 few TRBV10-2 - TGCGCCAGCAGTGAGTGGACTTGGGATACGCAGTATTTT CASSEWTWDTQYF
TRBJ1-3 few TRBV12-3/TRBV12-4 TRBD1 TGTGCCAGCAGTTCACTGGGACAGGGCCTCTCTGGAAACACCATATATTTT CASSSLGQGLSGNTIYF
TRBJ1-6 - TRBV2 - TGTGCCAGCAGAGATGGGCAGGCGGTCCTCCACTTT CASRDGQAVLHF
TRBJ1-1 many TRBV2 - TGTGCCAGCAGAACAGGGCCCACTGAAGCTTTCTTT CASRTGPTEAFF
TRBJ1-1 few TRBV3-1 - TGTGTAAGGGGCGAGGGTCTCGGCACTGAAGCTTTCTTT CVRGEGLGTEAFF
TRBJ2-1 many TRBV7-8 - TGTGCCAGCAGCCGGCGGCAGGGTCAGACCTACAATGAGCAGTTCTTC CASSRRQGQTYNEQFF
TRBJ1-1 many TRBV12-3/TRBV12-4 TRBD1 TGTGCCAGCAGTGGGACAGCTACTGAAGCTTTCTTT CASSGTATEAFF
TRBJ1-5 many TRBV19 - TGTGCCAGTAGTATTGGAGGGGGGGCTGATCAGCCCCAGCATTTT CASSIGGGADQPQHF
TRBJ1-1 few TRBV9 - TGTGCCAGCAGCGCCGGGGGGAGCGCTGAAGCTTTCTTT CASSAGGSAEAFF
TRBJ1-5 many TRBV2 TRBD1 TGTGCCACCGGGACAGAGAGGCATCAGCCCCAGCATTTT CATGTERHQPQHF
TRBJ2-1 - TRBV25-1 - TGTGCCAGCAGTGGACAGGTCGGGGCCAATGAGCAGTTCTTC CASSGQVGANEQFF
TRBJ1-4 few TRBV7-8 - TGTGCCAGCAGCTCTCACAGGGCCCTTAATGAAAAACTGTTTTTT CASSSHRALNEKLFF
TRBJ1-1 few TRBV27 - TGTGCCAGCAGTTCTGGGACCGGGCCCTCGAACACTGAAGCTTTCTTT CASSSGTGPSNTEAFF
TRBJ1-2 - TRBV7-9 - TGTGCCAGCAGCTTAATGGGGAAGTCAAGTGGCTACACCTTC CASSLMGKSSGYTF
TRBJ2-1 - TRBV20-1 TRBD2 TGCAGTGCTAGAGATCTTAGTGCGGGGGGTAACTACAATGAGCAGTTCTTC CSARDLSAGGNYNEQFF